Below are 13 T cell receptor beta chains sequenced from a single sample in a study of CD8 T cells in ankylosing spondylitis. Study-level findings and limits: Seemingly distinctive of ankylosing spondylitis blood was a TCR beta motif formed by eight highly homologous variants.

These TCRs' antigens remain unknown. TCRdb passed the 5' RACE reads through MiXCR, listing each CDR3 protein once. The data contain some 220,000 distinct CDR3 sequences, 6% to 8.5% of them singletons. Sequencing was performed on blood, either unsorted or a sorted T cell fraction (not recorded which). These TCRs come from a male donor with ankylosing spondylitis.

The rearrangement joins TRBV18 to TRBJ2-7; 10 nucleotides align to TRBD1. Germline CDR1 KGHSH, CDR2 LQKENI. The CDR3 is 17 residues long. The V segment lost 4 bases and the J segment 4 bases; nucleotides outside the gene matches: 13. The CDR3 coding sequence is TGTGCCAGCTCACGATCCGAATTGACAGGGGGCGTGTACGAGCAGTACTTC. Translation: CASSRSELTGGVYEQYF.

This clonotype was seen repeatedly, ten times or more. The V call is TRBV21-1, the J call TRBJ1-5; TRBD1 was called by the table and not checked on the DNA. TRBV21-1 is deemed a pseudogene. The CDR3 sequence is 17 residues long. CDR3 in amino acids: CASSKVRGPGKNQPQHF. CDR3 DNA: TGTGCCAGCAGCAAAGTAAGGGGGCCAGGGAAAAATCAGCCCCAGCATTTT.

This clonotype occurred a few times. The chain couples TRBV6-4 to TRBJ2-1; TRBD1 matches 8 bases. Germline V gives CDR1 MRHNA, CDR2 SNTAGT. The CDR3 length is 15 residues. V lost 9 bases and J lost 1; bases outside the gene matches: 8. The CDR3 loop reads CASSGQGGSYNEQFF. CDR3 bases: TGTGCCAGTTCTGGACAGGGAGGTTCCTACAATGAGCAGTTCTTC.

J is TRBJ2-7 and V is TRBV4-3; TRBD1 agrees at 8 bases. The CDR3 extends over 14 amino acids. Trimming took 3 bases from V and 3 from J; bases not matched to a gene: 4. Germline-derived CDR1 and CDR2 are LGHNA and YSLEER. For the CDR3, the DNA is TGCGCCAGCAGCCAGGAGACAGGGGACTACGAGCAGTACTTC. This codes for CASSQETGDYEQYF.

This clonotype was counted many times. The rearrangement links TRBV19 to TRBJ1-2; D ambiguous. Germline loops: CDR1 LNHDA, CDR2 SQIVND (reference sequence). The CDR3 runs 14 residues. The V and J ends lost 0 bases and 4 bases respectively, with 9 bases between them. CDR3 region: CASSIDLETYGYTF. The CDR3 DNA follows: TGTGCCAGTAGTATAGATCTGGAAACCTATGGCTACACCTTC. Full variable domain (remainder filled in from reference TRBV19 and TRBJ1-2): DGGITQSPKYLFRKEGQNVTLSCEQNLNHDAMYWYRQDPGQGLRLIYYSQIVNDFQKGDIAEGYSVSREKKESFPLTVTSAQKNPTAFYLCASSIDLETYGYTFGSGTRLTVV.

The CDR3 DNA sequence: TGTGCCAGCAGCTTAAGACCAACTTCGGGACTAGCGGGTCGCTCCTACAATGAGCAGTTCTTC. It translates to CASSLRPTSGLAGRSYNEQFF. The chain combines TRBV7-6 with TRBJ2-1, with 12 bases fitting TRBD2. CDR1 and CDR2 from the germline V gene are SGHVS and FNYEAQ. Germline trimming cut 2 bases from V and 0 bases from J; bases unmatched to any gene: 14. CDR3 length: 21 amino acids.

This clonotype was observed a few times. The CDR3 DNA sequence: TGCAGCGTTGAAGTAATAGCGGCAGGGACAATTTTCAATGAGCAGTTCTTC. It encodes CSVEVIAAGTIFNEQFF. This sequence joins TRBV29-1 and TRBJ2-1; either TRBD1 or TRBD2 may fit D (6 bases each). The CDR3 is made up of 17 amino acids. V dropped 1 base and J dropped 6 bases, with 22 bases sitting between them. Germline CDR1 reads SQVTM; CDR2 reads ANQGSEA.

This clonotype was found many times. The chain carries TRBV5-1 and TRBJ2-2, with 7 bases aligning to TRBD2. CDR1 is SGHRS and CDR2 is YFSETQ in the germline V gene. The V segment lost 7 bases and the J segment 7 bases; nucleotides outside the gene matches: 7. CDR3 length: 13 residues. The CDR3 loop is CASVRGEYGELFF. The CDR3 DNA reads TGCGCCAGCGTTCGGGGGGAATACGGGGAGCTGTTTTTT.

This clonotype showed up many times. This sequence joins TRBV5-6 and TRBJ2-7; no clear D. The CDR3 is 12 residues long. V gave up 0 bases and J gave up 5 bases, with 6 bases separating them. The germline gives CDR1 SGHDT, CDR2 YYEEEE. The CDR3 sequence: CASSLVPHEQYF. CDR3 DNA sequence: TGTGCCAGCAGCTTGGTCCCTCACGAGCAGTACTTC.

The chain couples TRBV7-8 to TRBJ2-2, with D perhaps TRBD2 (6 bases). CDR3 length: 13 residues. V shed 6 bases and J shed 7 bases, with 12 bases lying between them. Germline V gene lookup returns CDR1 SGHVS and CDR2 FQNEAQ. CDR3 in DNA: TGTGCCAGCAGGGGGGGTATCGGCGGGGAGCTGTTTTTT. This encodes CASRGGIGGELFF.

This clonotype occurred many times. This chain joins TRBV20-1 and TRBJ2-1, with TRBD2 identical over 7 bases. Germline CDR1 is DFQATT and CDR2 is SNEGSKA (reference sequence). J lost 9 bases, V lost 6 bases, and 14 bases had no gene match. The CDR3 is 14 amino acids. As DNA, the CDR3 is TGCAGTGCAATCGGACTAGTCGCCTCCAGTGAGCAGTTCTTC. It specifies CSAIGLVASSEQFF.

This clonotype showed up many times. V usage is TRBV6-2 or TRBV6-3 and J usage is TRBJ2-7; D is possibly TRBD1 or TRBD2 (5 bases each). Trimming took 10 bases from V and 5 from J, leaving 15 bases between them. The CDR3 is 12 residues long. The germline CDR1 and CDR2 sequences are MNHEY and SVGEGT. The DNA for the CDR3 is TGTGCCACCTTAGTGGGACGGGACGAGCAGTACTTC. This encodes CATLVGRDEQYF.

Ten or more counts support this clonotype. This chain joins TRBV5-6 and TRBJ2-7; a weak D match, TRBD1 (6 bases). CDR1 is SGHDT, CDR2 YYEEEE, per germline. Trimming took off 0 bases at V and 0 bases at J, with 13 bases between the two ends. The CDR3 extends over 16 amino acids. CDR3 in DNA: TGTGCCAGCAGCTTGGCGAGGACAGCCTTCTCCTACGAGCAGTACTTC. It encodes CASSLARTAFSYEQYF.